A single sample is the source of the 21 T cell receptor beta chains below, sequenced in a study of blood T cell repertoires in COVID-19. Clones were read by immunoSEQ multiplex PCR, and TCRdb kept only the in-frame ones, dropping some. Of about 250,000 clones listed, around 80% were seen once; the top ten hold approximately 5.3%. The sequencing sample was made of peripheral blood. These receptor sequences come from a man older than 75 with acute or convalescent COVID-19.

This clone has just a few counts. V and J are TRBV2 and TRBJ2-1; D is unresolved. The CDR3 loop spans 15 amino acids. Deletions cut 1 base from V and 1 base from J, with 8 bases between. Germline values: CDR1 SNHLY, CDR2 FYNNEI. The CDR3 sequence is CASSEGVGSYNEQFF. The DNA of the CDR3 is TGTGCCAGCAGTGAAGGGGTCGGGTCCTACAATGAGCAGTTCTTC.

This clone was counted between two and nine times. The rearrangement uses TRBV5-1 and TRBJ2-7; TRBD1 matches 7 bases. Per germline, CDR1 SGHRS and CDR2 YFSETQ. The CDR3 covers 13 residues. Germline trimming cut 4 bases from V and 3 bases from J; bases unmatched to any gene: 4. CDR3 nucleotides: TGCGCCAGCAGCCCCACAGGGGACTACGAGCAGTACTTC. Protein sequence: CASSPTGDYEQYF.

This rearrangement joins TRBV28 to TRBJ2-1, with 10 bases identical to TRBD1. V gave up 6 bases and J gave up 6 bases; unmatched junction bases: 11. The CDR3 consists of 16 residues. Germline V gene lookup returns CDR1 MDHEN and CDR2 SYDVKM. CDR3 DNA: TGTGCCAGCAGCTCTGGTGGGACAGGGGATCCCAATGAGCAGTTCTTC. Translated: CASSSGGTGDPNEQFF.

The V and J genes are TRBV29-1 and TRBJ1-1, with D unclear. The CDR3 runs 14 residues. The V gene lost 6 bases and the J gene lost 1 base, with 15 bases spanning the gap. Germline V lookup: CDR1 SQVTM, CDR2 ANQGSEA. The DNA for the CDR3 is TGCAGCGTCCCCAGTAAGAGGGCGAACACTGAAGCTTTCTTT. Protein sequence: CSVPSKRANTEAFF.

This rearrangement joins TRBV30 to TRBJ1-5; D is ambiguous. The CDR3 spans 13 residues. The germline CDR1 and CDR2 sequences are GTSNPN and SVGIG (reference sequence). Trimming pared 3 bases from V and 0 bases from J, leaving 6 bases between. CDR3 sequence: CAWSSYSNQPQHF. CDR3 in DNA: TGTGCCTGGAGCTCCTATAGCAATCAGCCCCAGCATTTT.

The chain carries TRBV7-2 and TRBJ2-2; D might be TRBD2 (5 bases). The CDR3 has 15 residues. Germline CDR1 and CDR2: SGHTA and FQGNSA. Trimming shortened V by 4 bases and J by 5 bases, and 14 bases separated the two germline ends. The CDR3: CASSSLVGVTGELFF. Written as DNA, the CDR3 is TGTGCCAGCAGCTCTCTAGTGGGAGTGACCGGGGAGCTGTTTTTT.

The chain carries TRBV2 and TRBJ2-7; 7 bases are a match to TRBD1. Germline loops: CDR1 SNHLY, CDR2 FYNNEI. V lost 5 bases, J lost 5 bases, and 6 bases stayed unmatched. The CDR3 is made up of 13 amino acids. Here the CDR3 DNA reads TGTGCCAGCAGTTTCAACAGGGGCCACGAGCAGTACTTC. Its translation: CASSFNRGHEQYF.

In this sample, this clone turned up once. The chain carries TRBV10-3 and TRBJ2-2; 16 bases map to TRBD2. The CDR3 has 19 amino acids. V trimming: 6 bases; J trimming: 2 bases; junction bases outside the gene matches: 9. Germline V gene data show CDR1 as ENHRY and CDR2 as SYGVKD. Here the CDR3 DNA reads TGTGCCATCAGGGGGACTAGCGGGAGGGCCGGGGAAAACACCGGGGAGCTGTTTTTT. Its translation: CAIRGTSGRAGENTGELFF.

This chain joins TRBV5-1 and TRBJ2-1; 7 nucleotides agree with TRBD2. The CDR3 covers 14 residues. V shed 0 bases, J shed 7 bases, and the junction held 4 bases outside the gene matches. The germline V gene has CDR1 SGHRS and CDR2 YFSETQ. CDR3 nucleotides: TGCGCCAGCAGCTTGGAACTAGCGATAAATGAGCAGTTCTTC. This translates into CASSLELAINEQFF.

This chain links TRBV5-6 with TRBJ2-7; TRBD1 aligns across 9 bases. The germline CDR1 and CDR2 sequences are SGHDT and YYEEEE. The CDR3 extends over 15 amino acids. V dropped 0 bases and J dropped 5; count of bases not matched to a gene: 6. The CDR3 sequence is CASSLGGQGIHEQYF. In DNA, the CDR3 is TGTGCCAGCAGCTTGGGGGGACAGGGAATCCACGAGCAGTACTTC.

The rearrangement links TRBV18 to TRBJ2-4; D may be TRBD1 (6 bases). The CDR3 consists of 13 residues. The V gene lost 6 bases and the J gene lost 4 bases, with 10 bases spanning the gap. Per germline, CDR1 KGHSH and CDR2 LQKENI. CDR3 residues: CASSGGQKNIQYF. In DNA form, the CDR3 reads TGTGCCAGCTCCGGTGGACAGAAAAACATTCAGTACTTC.

The gene calls are TRBV5-1 and TRBJ2-1, with 11 bases matching TRBD2. This CDR3 is 16 amino acids long. Germline assignment: CDR1 SGHRS and CDR2 YFSETQ. J was trimmed by 5 bases and V by 4 bases; bases with no gene match: 8. CDR3 sequence reads: CASSHSGGADNNEQFF. CDR3 coding DNA: TGCGCCAGCAGCCATAGCGGGGGGGCCGACAACAATGAGCAGTTCTTC.

The chain combines TRBV25-1 with TRBJ2-1; D is unresolved. The length of the CDR3 is 13 residues. From germline, CDR1 is MGHDK and CDR2 SYGVNS. V was trimmed by 8 bases and J by 4 bases, leaving 12 bases between them. DNA of the CDR3: TGTGCCAGCTCGATCCAGGCTTACAATGAGCAGTTCTTC. Translated, it gives CASSIQAYNEQFF.

The chain uses TRBV5-1 and TRBJ1-1; 7 bases agree with TRBD1. V lost 1 base to trimming and J lost 1 base; unmatched junction nucleotides: 7. Germline V CDR1 and CDR2: SGHRS, YFSETQ. This CDR3 region has 16 residues. The CDR3 spells CASSLLAGGTNTEAFF. The CDR3 DNA sequence: TGCGCCAGCAGCTTGTTGGCAGGGGGTACGAACACTGAAGCTTTCTTT. Supplemented by reference TRBV5-1 and TRBJ1-1, the full variable domain reads KAGVTQTPRYLIKTRGQQVTLSCSPISGHRSVSWYQQTPGQGLQFLFEYFSETQRNKGNFPGRFSGRQFSNSRSEMNVSTLELGDSALYLCASSLLAGGTNTEAFFGQGTRLTVV.

The chain recombines TRBV19 with TRBJ1-1; no firm D call. The V end was cut by 6 bases, the J end by 4 bases, with 15 bases between. The CDR3 has 14 residues. Germline assignment: CDR1 LNHDA and CDR2 SQIVND (reference sequence). CDR3 protein: CASSRNGGSTEAFF. CDR3 in DNA: TGTGCCAGTAGCAGAAACGGCGGAAGCACTGAAGCTTTCTTT.

This clone occurred once. The chain couples TRBV19 to TRBJ1-2; possible D gene TRBD1, 5 bases. V lost 4 bases and J lost 3, with 12 bases in between. CDR1 is LNHDA and CDR2 is SQIVND in the germline V gene (reference sequence). CDR3 length: 14 amino acids. CDR3 residues: CASSTGTGHYGYTF. CDR3 DNA sequence: TGTGCCAGTAGTACCGGTACAGGTCACTATGGCTACACCTTC.

The chain recombines TRBV4-1 with TRBJ2-1; 7 positions match TRBD1. V gave up 2 bases and J gave up 4 bases; unmatched junction bases: 5. The CDR3 extends over 15 amino acids. Germline lookup yields CDR1 MGHRA and CDR2 YSYEKL. The chain's CDR3 is CASSQSGQEYNEQFF. The CDR3 DNA reads TGCGCCAGCAGCCAAAGTGGACAGGAATACAATGAGCAGTTCTTC.

The chain couples TRBV11-2 to TRBJ2-5, with D unclear. Between the trimmed V and J ends, which lost 5 bases and 1 base, there was a span of 2 bases. CDR1 SGHAT and CDR2 FQNNGV come from the germline V gene. The CDR3 has 11 residues. CDR3 nucleotides: TGTGCCAGCAGCCTCCAAGAGACCCAGTACTTC. It translates to CASSLQETQYF.

The rearrangement joins TRBV28 to TRBJ2-3; TRBD2 matches at 8 bases. Germline V lookup: CDR1 MDHEN, CDR2 SYDVKM. J was trimmed by 2 bases and V by 6 bases; bases with no gene match: 10. The CDR3 has 16 residues. Here the CDR3 reads CASSVYGGAFTDTQYF. The CDR3 nucleotides read TGTGCCAGCAGCGTCTACGGGGGGGCCTTCACAGATACGCAGTATTTT. The complete variable domain, with remaining parts taken from reference TRBV28 and TRBJ2-3, reads DVKVTQSSRYLVKRTGEKVFLECVQDMDHENMFWYRQDPGLGLRLIYFSYDVKMKEKGDIPEGYSVSREKKERFSLILESASTNQTSMYLCASSVYGGAFTDTQYFGPGTRLTVL.

The chain recombines TRBV7-9 with TRBJ1-4, with TRBD1 matching 7 bases. V shed 5 bases and J 8 bases; nucleotides not matched to a gene: 5. There are 13 residues in the CDR3. Germline-derived CDR1 and CDR2 are SEHNR and FQNEAQ (reference sequence). In DNA form, the CDR3 reads TGTGCCAGCAGCCCGACAGGGCGGGAAAAACTGTTTTTT. Translation gives CASSPTGREKLFF.

This clone was detected a few times. The chain links TRBV6-4 to TRBJ1-5, with TRBD1 as a possible D gene (5 bases). V shed 5 bases and J shed 7 bases, with 12 bases lying between them. Germline V gene data show CDR1 as MRHNA and CDR2 as SNTAGT. The CDR3 contains 13 residues. CDR3 in amino acids: CASSPGLRQPQHF. Here the CDR3 DNA reads TGTGCCAGCAGTCCAGGGTTAAGGCAGCCCCAGCATTTT.